The count of the clone carrying this TCR beta chain is one. Its cognate antigen is unknown. The data stem from a study of T cell repertoires in cytomegalovirus infection. Study details: Carrying CMV and the relevant HLA type showed in public TCR beta signatures. Findings of the study overall: CMV carriers with the relevant HLA were identified by cumulative public TCR beta family frequency. HLA-C-restricted, CMV-specific TCR beta clonotypes were dominant ex vivo.

V dropped 8 bases and J dropped 3; count of bases not matched to a gene: 9. Germline loops: CDR1 DFQATT, CDR2 SNEGSKA (reference sequence). The CDR3 runs to 15 residues. MiXCR was run by TCRdb on the reads, yielding one entry per CDR3 protein. The data contain approximately 700,000 distinct CDR3 sequences, 35% of them seen just once; the ten biggest clones take up about 2.8%. The chain links TRBV20-1 to TRBJ2-1; 11 nucleotides line up with TRBD2. Sequencing used PBMCs. This clonotype was sampled from a human donor in good health (CMV status not recorded). Some clones in this sample may be carry-over from other donors' samples. The CDR3 DNA reads as TGCAGTTGGGGCCTACTAGCGGGAGTCTACAATGAGCAGTTCTTC. This gives the protein CSWGLLAGVYNEQFF.